This T cell receptor beta chain was found in a study of shared clonotypes between healthy human individuals. The method was immunoSEQ multiplex PCR; TCRdb's version includes in-frame clones alone and lacks a portion of them. The profile shows approximately 720,000 clones, 60% to 80% of them singletons. The CDR3 runs 14 residues. V was shortened by 0 bases and J by 6 bases, with 9 bases between the two germline ends. Germline V gene sequence: CDR1 KGHSH, CDR2 LQKENI. Into CD45RA+ naive and CD45RA-negative memory subsets, the CD4+ cells were split. The chain uses TRBV18 and TRBJ2-1; D remains ambiguous. The TCR sequence derives from a woman aged 25 to 39 in good health. Sequencing was performed on memory CD4+ T cells sorted from blood. Sample subset: CD45RA-negative fraction. CDR3 coding DNA: TGTGCCAGCTCACCACCGGAGTTATTCAATGAGCAGTTCTTC. It is translated as CASSPPELFNEQFF.